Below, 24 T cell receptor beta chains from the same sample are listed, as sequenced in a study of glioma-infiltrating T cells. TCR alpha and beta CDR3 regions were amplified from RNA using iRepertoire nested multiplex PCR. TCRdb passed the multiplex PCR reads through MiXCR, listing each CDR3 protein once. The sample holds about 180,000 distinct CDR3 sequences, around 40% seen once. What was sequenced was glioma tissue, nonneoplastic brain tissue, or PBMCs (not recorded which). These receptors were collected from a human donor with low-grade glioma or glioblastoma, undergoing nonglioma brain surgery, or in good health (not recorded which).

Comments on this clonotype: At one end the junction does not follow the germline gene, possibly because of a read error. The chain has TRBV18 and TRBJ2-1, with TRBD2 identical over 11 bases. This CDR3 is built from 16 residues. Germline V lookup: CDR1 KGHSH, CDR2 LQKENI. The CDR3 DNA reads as TGTGACAGCTCACCTACACTAGCGGGAGTTACCAATGAGCAGTTCTTC. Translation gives CDSSPTLAGVTNEQFF.

CDR3 bases: TGTGCCAGCAGCTTAACAGGCGGGAGCGTGGAGACCCAGTACTTC. Translating it yields CASSLTGGSVETQYF. The chain recombines TRBV7-3 with TRBJ2-5; TRBD2 matches 7 bases. CDR3 length: 15 residues. With V trimmed by 0 bases and J by 5 bases, 6 bases remained unmatched. Germline CDR1 reads SGHTA; CDR2 reads FQGTGA.

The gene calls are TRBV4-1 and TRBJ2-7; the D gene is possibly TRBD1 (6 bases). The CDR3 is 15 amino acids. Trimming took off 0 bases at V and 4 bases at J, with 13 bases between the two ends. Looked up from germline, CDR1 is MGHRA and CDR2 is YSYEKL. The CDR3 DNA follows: TGCGCCAGCAGCCAAGATTCAGGGCAGGGGTACGAGCAGTACTTC. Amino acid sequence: CASSQDSGQGYEQYF.

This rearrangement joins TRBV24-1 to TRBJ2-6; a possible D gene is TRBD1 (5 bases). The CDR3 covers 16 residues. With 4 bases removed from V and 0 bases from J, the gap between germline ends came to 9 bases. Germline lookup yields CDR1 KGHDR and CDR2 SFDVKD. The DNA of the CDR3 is TGTGCCACCAGTGACCCAGGGCCCTCTGGGGCCAACGTCCTGACTTTC. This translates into CATSDPGPSGANVLTF.

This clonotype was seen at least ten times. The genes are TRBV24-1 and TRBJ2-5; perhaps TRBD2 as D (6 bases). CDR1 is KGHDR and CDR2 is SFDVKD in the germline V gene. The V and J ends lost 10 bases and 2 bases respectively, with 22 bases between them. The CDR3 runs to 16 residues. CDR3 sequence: CATSRGSGTLQETQYF. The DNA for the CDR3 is TGTGCCACTAGTCGGGGGTCCGGGACCCTTCAAGAGACCCAGTACTTC.

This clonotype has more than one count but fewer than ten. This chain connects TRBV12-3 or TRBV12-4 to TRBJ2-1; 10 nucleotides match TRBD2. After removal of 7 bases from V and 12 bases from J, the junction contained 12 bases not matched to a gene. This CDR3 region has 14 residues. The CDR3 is CASNLAGVSVGQFF. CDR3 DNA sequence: TGTGCCAGCAATCTAGCGGGAGTATCGGTAGGGCAGTTCTTC.

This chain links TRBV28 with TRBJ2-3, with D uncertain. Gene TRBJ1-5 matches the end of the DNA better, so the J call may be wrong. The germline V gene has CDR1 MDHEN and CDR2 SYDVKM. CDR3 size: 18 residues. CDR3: CASSLPTTSGLGTDTQHF. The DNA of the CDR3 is TGTGCCAGCAGTTTACCCACGACTAGCGGGCTTGGCACAGATACGCAGCATTTT.

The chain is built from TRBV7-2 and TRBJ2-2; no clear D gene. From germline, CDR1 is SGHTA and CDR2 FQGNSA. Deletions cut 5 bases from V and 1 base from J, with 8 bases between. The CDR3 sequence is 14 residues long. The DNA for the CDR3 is TGTGCCAGCAGCCTTGGACGGAACACCGGGGAGCTGTTTTTT. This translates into CASSLGRNTGELFF.

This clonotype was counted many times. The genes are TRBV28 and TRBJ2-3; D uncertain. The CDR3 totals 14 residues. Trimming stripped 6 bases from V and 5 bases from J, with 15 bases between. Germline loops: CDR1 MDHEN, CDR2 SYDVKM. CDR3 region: CASSLGGWGDTQYF. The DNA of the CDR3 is TGTGCCAGCAGCCTAGGCGGATGGGGAGATACGCAGTATTTT.

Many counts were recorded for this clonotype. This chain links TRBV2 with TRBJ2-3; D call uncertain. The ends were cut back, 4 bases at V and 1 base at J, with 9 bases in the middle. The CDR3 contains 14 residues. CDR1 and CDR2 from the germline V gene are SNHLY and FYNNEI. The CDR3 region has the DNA TGTGCCAGCAGTGCAGAGTGGGGCACAGATACGCAGTATTTT. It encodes CASSAEWGTDTQYF.

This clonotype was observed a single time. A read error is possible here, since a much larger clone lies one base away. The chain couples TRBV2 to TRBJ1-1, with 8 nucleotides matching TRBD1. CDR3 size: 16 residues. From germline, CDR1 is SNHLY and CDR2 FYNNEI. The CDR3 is CDSSGDDRGLNTEAFF. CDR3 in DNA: TGTGACAGCAGTGGAGATGACAGGGGCTTGAACACTGAAGCTTTCTTT.

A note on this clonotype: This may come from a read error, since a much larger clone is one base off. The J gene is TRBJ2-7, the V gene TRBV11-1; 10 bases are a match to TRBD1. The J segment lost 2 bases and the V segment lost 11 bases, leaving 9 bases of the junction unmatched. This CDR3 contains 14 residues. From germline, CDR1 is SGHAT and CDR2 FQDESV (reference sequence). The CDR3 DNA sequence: TGTGCCTGTGTTGACGGGACAGGGGCCTACGAGCAGTACTTC. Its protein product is CACVDGTGAYEQYF.

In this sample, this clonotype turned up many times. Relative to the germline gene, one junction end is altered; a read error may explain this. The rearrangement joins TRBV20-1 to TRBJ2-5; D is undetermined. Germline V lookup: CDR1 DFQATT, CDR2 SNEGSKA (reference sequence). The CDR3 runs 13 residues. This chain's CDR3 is CSARVTPQETQYF. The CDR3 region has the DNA TGCAGTGCAAGAGTAACGCCTCAAGAGACCCAGTACTTC.

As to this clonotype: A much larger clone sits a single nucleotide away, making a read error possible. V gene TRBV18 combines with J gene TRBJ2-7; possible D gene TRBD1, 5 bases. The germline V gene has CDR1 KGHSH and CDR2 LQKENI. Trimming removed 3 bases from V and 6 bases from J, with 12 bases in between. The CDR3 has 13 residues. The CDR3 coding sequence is TGTGCCAGCTCACCCAACAGGTGGGTCGAGCAGTACTTC. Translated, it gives CASSPNRWVEQYF. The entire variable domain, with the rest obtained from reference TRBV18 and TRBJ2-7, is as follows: NAGVMQNPRHLVRRRGQEARLRCSPMKGHSHVYWYRQLPEEGLKFMVYLQKENIIDESGMPKERFSAEFPKEGPSILRIQQVVRGDSAAYFCASSPNRWVEQYFGPGTRLTVT.

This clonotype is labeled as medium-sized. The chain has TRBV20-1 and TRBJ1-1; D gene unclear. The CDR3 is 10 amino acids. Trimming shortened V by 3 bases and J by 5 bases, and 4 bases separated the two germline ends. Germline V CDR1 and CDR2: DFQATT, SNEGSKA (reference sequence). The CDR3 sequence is CSARGTEAFF. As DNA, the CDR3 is TGCAGTGCTAGGGGAACTGAAGCTTTCTTT.

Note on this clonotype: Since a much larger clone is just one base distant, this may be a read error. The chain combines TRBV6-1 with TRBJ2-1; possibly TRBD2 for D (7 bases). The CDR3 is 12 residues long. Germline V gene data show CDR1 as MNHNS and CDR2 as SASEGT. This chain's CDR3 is CASSTGGGEKFF. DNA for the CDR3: TGTGCCAGCAGTACGGGGGGCGGTGAGAAGTTCTTC.

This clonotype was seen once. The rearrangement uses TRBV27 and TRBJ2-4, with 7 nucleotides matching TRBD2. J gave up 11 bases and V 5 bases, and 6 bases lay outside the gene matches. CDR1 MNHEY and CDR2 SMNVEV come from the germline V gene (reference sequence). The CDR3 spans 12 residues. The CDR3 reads CASSGGRGVQYF. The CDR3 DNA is TGTGCCAGCAGTGGGGGTCGGGGGGTTCAGTACTTC.

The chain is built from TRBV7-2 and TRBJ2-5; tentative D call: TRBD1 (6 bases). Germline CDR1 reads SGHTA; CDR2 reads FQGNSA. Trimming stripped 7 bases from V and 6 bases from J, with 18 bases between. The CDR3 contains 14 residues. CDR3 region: CASKRAGVEKTQYF. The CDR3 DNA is TGTGCCAGCAAAAGGGCAGGGGTTGAGAAGACCCAGTACTTC.

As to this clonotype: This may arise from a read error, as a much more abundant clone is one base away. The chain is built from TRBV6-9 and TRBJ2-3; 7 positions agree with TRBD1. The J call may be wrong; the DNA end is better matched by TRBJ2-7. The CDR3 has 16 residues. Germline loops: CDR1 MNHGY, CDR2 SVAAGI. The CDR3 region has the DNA TGTGCCAGCAGTTACGACAGGACAGGTGAAGTAAACGAGCAGTACTTC. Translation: CASSYDRTGEVNEQYF.

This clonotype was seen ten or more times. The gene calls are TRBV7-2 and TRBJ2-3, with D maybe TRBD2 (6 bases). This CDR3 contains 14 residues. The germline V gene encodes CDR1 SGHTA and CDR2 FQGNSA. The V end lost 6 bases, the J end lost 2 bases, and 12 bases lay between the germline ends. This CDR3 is CASSRTITTDTQYF. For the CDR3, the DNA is TGTGCCAGCAGTCGGACTATCACCACAGATACGCAGTATTTT. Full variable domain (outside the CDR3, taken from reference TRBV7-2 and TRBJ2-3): GAGVSQSPSNKVTEKGKDVELRCDPISGHTALYWYRQSLGQGLEFLIYFQGNSAPDKSGLPSDRFSAERTGGSVSTLTIQRTQQEDSAVYLCASSRTITTDTQYFGPGTRLTVL.

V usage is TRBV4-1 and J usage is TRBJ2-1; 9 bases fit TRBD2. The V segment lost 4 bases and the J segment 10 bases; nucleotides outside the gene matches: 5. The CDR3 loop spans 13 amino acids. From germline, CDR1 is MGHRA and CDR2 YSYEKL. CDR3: CASSLASGNEQFF. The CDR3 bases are TGCGCCAGCAGCCTAGCTAGCGGGAACGAGCAGTTCTTC.

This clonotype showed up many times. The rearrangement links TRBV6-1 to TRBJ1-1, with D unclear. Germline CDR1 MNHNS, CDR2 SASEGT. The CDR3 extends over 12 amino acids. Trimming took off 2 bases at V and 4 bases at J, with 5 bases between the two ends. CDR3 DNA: TGTGCCAGCAGTGAACTGCTCACTGAAGCTTTCTTT. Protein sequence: CASSELLTEAFF.

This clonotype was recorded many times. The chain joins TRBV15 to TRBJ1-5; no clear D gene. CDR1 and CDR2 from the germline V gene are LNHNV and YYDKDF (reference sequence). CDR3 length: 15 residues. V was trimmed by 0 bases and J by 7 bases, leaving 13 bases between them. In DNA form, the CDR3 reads TGTGCCACCAGCAGAGATTTTGGAGGAGAACAGCCCCAGCATTTT. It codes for CATSRDFGGEQPQHF.

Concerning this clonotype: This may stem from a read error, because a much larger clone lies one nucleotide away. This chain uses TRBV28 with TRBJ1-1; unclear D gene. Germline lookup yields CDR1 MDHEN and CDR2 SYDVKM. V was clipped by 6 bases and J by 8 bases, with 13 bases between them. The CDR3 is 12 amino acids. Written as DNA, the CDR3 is TGTGCCAGCAGCGATAATGTACCCGAAGCTTTCTTT. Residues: CASSDNVPEAFF.